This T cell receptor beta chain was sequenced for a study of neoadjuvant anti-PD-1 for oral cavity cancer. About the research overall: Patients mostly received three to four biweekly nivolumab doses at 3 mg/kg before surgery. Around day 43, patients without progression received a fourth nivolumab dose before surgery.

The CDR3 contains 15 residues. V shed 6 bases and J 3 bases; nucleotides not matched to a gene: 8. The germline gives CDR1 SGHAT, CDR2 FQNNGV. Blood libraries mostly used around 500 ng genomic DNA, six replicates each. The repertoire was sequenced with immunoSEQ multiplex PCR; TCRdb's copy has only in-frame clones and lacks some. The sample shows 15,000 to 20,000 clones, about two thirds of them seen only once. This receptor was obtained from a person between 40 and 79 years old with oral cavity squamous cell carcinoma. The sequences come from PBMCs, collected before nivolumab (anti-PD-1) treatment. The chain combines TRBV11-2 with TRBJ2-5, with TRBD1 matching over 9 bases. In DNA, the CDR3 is TGTGCCAGCAGAACACACAGGGGGCGGGAAGAGACCCAGTACTTC. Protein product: CASRTHRGREETQYF.